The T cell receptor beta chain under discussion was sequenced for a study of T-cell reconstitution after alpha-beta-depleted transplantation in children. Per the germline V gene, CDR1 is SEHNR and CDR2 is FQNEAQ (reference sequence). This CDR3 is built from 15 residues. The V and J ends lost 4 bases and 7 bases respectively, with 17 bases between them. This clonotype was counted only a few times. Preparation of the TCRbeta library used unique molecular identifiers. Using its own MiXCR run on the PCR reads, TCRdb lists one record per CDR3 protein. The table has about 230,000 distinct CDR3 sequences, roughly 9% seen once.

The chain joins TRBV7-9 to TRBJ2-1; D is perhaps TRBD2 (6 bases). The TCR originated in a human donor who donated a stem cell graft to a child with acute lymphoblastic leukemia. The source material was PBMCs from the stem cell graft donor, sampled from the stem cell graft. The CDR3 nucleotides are TGTGCCAGCAGCTCGACGCGGGGCAGCGTTAATGAGCAGTTCTTC. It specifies CASSSTRGSVNEQFF.